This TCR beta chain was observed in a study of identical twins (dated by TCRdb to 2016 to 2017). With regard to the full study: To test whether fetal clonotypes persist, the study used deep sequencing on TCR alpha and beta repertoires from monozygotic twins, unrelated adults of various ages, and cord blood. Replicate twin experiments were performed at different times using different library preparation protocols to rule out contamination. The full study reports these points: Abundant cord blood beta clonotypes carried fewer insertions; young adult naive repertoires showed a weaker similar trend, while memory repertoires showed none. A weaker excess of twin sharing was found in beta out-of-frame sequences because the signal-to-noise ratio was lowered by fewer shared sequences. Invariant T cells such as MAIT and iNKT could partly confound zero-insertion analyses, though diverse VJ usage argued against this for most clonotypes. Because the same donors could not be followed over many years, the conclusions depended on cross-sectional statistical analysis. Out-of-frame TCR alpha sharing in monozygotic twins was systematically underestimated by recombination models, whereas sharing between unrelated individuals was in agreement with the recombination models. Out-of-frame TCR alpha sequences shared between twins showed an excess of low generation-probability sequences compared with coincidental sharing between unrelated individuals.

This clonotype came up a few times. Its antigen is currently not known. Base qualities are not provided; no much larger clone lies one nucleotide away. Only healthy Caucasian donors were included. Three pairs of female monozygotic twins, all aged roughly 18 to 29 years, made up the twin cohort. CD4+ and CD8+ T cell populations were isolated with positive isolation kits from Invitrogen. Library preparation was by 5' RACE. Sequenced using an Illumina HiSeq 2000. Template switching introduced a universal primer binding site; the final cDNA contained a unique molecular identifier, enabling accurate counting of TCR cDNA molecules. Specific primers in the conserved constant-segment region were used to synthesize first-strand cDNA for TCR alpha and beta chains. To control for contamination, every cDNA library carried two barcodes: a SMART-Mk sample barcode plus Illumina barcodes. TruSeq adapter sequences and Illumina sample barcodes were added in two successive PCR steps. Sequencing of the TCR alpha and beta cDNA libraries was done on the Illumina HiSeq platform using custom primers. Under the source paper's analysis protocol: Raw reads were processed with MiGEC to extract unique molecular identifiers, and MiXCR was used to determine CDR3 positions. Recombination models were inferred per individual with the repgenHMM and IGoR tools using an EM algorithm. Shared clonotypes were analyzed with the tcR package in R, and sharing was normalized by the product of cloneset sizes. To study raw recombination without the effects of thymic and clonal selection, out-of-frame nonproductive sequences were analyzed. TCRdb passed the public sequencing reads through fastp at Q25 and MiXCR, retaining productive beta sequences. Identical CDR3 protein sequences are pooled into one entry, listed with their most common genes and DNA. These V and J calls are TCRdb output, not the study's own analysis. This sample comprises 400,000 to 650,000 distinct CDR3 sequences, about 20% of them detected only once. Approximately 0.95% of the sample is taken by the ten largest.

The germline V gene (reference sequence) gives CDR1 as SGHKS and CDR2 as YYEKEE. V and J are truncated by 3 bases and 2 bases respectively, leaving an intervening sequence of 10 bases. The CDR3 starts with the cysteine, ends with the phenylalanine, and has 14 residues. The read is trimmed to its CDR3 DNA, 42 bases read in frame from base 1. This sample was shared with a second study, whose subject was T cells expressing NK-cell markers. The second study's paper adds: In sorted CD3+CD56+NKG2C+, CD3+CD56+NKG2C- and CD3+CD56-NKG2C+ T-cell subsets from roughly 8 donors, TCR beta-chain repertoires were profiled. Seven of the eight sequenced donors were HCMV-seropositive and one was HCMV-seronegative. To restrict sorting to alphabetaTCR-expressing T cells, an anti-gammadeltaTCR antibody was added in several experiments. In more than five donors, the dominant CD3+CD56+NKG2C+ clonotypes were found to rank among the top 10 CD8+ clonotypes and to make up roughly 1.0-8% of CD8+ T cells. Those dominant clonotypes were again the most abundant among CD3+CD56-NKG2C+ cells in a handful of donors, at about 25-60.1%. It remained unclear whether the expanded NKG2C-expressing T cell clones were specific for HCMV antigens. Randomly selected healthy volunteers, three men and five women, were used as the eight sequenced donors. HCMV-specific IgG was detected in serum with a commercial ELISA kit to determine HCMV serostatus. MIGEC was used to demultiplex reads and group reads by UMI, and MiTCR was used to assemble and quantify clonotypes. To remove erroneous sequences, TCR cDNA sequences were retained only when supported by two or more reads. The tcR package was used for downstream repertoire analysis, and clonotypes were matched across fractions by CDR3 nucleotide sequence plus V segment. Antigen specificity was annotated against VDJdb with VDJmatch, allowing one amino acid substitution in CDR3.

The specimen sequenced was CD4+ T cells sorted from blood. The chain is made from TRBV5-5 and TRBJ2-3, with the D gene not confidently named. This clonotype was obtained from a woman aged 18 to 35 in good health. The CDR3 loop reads CASSSGHPTDTQYF. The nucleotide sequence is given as TGTGCCAGCAGCTCGGGCCACCCCACAGATACGCAGTATTTT.